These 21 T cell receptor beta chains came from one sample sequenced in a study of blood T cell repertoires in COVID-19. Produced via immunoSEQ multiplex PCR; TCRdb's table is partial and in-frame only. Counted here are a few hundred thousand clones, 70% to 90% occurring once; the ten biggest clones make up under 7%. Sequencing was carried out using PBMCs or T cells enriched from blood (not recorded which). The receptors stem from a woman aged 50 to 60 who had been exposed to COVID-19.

DNA for the CDR3: TGTGCCAGCAGCTTAGGGGCTGAAGAGACCCAGTACTTC. This codes for CASSLGAEETQYF. The chain joins TRBV7-9 to TRBJ2-5, with no clear D. Germline CDR1 and CDR2: SEHNR and FQNEAQ (reference sequence). V was clipped by 1 base and J by 3 bases, with 6 bases between them. The CDR3 covers 13 residues.

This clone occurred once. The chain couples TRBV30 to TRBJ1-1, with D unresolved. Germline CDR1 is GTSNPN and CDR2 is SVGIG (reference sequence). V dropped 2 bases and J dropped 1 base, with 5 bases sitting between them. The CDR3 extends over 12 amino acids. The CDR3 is CAWSTRNTEAFF. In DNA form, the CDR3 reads TGTGCCTGGAGTACGCGGAACACTGAAGCTTTCTTT.

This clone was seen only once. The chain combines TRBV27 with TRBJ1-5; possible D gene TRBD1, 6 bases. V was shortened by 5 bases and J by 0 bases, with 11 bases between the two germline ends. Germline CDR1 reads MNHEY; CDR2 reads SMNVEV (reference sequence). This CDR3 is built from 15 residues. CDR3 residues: CASSSRGYSNQPQHF. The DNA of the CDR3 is TGTGCCAGCAGTAGCAGGGGATATAGCAATCAGCCCCAGCATTTT.

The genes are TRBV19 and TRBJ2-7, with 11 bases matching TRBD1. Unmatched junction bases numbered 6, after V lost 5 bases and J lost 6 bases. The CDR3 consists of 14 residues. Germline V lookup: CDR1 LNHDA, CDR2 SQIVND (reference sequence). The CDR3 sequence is CASSPWGQGGEQYF. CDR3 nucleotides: TGTGCCAGTAGTCCCTGGGGACAGGGGGGCGAGCAGTACTTC.

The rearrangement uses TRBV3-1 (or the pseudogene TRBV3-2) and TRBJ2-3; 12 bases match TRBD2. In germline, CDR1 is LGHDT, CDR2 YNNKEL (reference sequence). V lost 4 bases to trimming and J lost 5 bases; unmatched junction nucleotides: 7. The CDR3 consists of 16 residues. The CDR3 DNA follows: TGTGCCAGCAGCCTAACTAGCGGGGGGCGGCAAGATACGCAGTATTTT. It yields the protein CASSLTSGGRQDTQYF.

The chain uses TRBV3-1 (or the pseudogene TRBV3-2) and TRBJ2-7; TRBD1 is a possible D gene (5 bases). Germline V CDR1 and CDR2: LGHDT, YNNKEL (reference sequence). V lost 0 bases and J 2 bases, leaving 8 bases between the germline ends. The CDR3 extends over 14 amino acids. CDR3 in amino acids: CASSQDDSPYEQYF. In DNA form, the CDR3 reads TGTGCCAGCAGCCAAGATGACAGTCCCTACGAGCAGTACTTC.

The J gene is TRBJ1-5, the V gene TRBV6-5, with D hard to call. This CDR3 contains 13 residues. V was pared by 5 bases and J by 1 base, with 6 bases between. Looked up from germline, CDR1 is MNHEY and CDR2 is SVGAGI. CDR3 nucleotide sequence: TGTGCCAGCAGTCCCAGAAGCAATCAGCCCCAGCATTTT. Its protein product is CASSPRSNQPQHF.

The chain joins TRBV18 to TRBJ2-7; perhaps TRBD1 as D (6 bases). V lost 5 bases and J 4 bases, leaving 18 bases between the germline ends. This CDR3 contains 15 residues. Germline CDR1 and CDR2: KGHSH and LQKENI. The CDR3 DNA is TGTGCCAGCTCATCCCGAGTCGGCCAGGGGTACGAGCAGTACTTC. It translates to CASSSRVGQGYEQYF.

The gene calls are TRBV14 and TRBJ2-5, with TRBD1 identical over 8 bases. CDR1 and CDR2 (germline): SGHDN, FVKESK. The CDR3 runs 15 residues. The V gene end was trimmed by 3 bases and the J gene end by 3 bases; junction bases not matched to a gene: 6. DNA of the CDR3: TGTGCCAGCAGCCACATGGGACAGGTGAAAGAGACCCAGTACTTC. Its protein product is CASSHMGQVKETQYF.

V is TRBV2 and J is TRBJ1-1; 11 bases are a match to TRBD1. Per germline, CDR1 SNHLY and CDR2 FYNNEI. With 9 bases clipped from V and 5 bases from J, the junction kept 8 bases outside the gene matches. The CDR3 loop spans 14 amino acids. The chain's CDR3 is CASRADRGRTEAFF. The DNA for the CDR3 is TGTGCCAGTAGGGCGGACAGGGGGCGGACTGAAGCTTTCTTT.

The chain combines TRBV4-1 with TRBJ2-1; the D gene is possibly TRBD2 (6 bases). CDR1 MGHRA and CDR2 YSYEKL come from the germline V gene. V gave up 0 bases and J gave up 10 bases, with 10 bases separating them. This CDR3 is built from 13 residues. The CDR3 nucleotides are TGCGCCAGCAGCCAAGATGAGGGGAGGGAGCAGTTCTTC. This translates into CASSQDEGREQFF.

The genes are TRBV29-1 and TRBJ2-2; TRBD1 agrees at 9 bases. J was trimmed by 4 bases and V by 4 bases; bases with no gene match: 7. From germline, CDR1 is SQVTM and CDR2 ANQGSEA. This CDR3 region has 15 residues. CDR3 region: CSVGGQGGRTGELFF. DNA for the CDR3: TGCAGCGTTGGGGGACAGGGCGGACGCACCGGGGAGCTGTTTTTT.

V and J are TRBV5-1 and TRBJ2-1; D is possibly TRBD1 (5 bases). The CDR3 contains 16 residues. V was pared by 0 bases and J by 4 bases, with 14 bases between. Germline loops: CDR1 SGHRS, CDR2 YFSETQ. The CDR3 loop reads CASSLGLSGAYNEQFF. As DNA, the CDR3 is TGCGCCAGCAGCTTGGGTTTGAGTGGGGCGTACAATGAGCAGTTCTTC.

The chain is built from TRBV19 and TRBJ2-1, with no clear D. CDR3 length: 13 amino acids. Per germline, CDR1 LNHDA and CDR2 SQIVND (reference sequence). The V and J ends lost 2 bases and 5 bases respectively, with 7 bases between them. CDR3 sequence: CASSIILNNEQFF. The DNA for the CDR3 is TGTGCCAGTAGTATAATCCTTAACAATGAGCAGTTCTTC.

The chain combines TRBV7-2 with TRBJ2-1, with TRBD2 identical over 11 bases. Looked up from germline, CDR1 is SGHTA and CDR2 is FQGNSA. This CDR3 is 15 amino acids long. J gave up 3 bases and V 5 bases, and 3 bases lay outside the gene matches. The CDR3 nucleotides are TGTGCCAGCAGCCGTACTAGCGGGGGCTACAATGAGCAGTTCTTC. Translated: CASSRTSGGYNEQFF.

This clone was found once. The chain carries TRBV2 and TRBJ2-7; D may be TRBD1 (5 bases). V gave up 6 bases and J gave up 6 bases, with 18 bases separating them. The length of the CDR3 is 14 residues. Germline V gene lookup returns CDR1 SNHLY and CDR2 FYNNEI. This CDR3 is CASSAWQGRTEQYF. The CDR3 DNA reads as TGTGCCAGCAGCGCTTGGCAGGGTAGGACCGAGCAGTACTTC.

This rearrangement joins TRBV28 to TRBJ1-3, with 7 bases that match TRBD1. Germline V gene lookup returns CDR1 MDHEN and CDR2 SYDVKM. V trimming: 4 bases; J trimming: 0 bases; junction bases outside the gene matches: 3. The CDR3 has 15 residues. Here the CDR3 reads CASSWGTASGNTIYF. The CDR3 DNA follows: TGTGCCAGCAGTTGGGGGACAGCCTCTGGAAACACCATATATTTT.

CDR3 nucleotides: TGTGCCAGCAGTACAGGGGGCAGTCAGCCCCAGCATTTT. This gives the protein CASSTGGSQPQHF. The chain uses TRBV28 and TRBJ1-5, with TRBD1 matching over 9 bases. The CDR3 runs 13 residues. CDR1 MDHEN and CDR2 SYDVKM come from the germline V gene. Trimming cost V 5 bases and J 6 bases; bases outside gene matches: 2.

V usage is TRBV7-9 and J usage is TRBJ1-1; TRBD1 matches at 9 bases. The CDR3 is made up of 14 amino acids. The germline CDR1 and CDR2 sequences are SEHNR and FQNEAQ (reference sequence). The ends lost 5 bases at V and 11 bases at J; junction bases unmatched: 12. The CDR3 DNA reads TGTGCCAGCAGCGCCGGGACAGGGAAGTTTAAGGCTTTCTTT. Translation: CASSAGTGKFKAFF. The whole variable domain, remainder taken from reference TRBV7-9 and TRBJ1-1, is DTGVSQNPRHKITKRGQNVTFRCDPISEHNRLYWYRQTLGQGPEFLTYFQNEAQLEKSRLLSDRFSAERPKGSFSTLEIQRTEQGDSAMYLCASSAGTGKFKAFFGQGTRLTVV.

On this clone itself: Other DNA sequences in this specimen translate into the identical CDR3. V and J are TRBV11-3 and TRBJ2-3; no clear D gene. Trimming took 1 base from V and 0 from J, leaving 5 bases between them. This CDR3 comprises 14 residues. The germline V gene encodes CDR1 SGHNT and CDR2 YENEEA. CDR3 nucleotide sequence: TGTGCCAGCAGCTTAGGAGGAAGCACAGATACGCAGTATTTT. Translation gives CASSLGGSTDTQYF.

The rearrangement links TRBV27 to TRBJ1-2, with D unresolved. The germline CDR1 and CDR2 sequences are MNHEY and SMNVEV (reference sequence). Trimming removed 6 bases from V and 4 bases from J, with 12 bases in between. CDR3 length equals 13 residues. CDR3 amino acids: CASRHQDSYGYTF. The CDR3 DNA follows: TGTGCCAGCAGGCACCAGGATAGCTATGGCTACACCTTC.